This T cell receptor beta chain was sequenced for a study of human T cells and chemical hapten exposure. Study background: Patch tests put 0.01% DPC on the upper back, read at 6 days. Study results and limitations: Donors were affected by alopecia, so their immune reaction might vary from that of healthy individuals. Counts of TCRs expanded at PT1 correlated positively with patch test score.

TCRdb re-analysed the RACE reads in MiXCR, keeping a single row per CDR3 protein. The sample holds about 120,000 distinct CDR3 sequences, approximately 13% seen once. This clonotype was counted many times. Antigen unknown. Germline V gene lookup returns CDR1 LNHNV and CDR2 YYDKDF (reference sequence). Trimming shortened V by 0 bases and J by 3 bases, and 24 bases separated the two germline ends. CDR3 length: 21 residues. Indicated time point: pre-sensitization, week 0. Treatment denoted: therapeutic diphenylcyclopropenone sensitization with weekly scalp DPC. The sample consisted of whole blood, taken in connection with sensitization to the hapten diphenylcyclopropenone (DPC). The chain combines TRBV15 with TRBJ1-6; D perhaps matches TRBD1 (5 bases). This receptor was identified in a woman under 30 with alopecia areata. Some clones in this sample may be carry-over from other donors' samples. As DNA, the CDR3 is TGTGCCACCAGCAGAGATCTGGGAGGTCGGGCAGGGAAGTACTATAATTCACCCCTCCACTTT. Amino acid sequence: CATSRDLGGRAGKYYNSPLHF.